Below, one T cell receptor (beta chain) is given with its context. The data belong to a study of T cell responses to AZD1222 COVID-19 vaccine. The CDR3 has 14 amino acids. Trimming shortened V by 4 bases and J by 1 base, and 9 bases separated the two germline ends. The germline CDR1 and CDR2 sequences are SGDLS and YYNGEE. Generated by immunoSEQ multiplex PCR, the TCRdb table keeps only in-frame clones and is missing some. The sample has about 120,000 clones, about 86% seen once; the top ten hold around 8.7%. This specimen was peripheral blood, taken on day 0 of AZD1222 vaccination. This rearrangement joins TRBV9 to TRBJ2-4, with no clear D. The origin of this receptor is an adult in good health. In DNA, the CDR3 is TGTGCCAGCAGCTCAAACATGGCCAAAAACATTCAGTACTTC. Translating it yields CASSSNMAKNIQYF.